This TCR beta chain was recorded in a study of OX40 agonist ivuxolimab in advanced cancers. Looking at the study overall: Ivuxolimab was a fully human IgG2 agonistic monoclonal antibody targeting the costimulatory receptor OX40 (CD134). Prior anti-PD-1, anti-PD-L1 or anti-CTLA-4 therapy was permitted, and checkpoint inhibitors had been received by about 44% of dose-escalation patients. In the dose-escalation cohort, 82.7% of patients were male, and the mean age was approximately 55 years, with a range of about 23 to 90. The purpose of peripheral TCRbeta sequencing was to test whether ivuxolimab changed TCR sequence diversity and led to clonal T-cell expansion. Partial responses were achieved by three dose-escalation patients, of whom one had hepatocellular carcinoma and two had cutaneous melanoma. The paper reports the monotherapy dose-escalation portion (N of about 47 patients) of the phase I ivuxolimab trial. Intravenous ivuxolimab was administered to patients every 2 weeks at six dose levels: 0.01, 0.1, 0.3, 1.5, 3 and 10 mg/kg. Of the approximately 54 patients in dose escalation, about 19 had hepatocellular carcinoma, approximately 15 had melanoma, 9 had renal cell carcinoma and 9 had head and neck cancer.

The trial excluded patients who had a history of autoimmune disease or who were on systemic immunosuppression. Peripheral blood for TCR sequencing was collected from all dose cohorts at baseline, on cycle 4 day 1, and on cycle 7 day 1. The samples were taken from a phase I, first-in-human, multicenter, open-label dose-escalation trial of ivuxolimab. Adults with locally advanced or metastatic head and neck squamous cell, hepatocellular, melanoma or renal cell carcinoma were enrolled in the trial. Before TCR sequencing, CD4+ T cells and CD8+ T cells were sorted from peripheral blood as separate populations. CDR1 and CDR2 were assigned from the germline V gene as SGHVS and FQNEAQ. From the cysteine through the phenylalanine, the CDR3 covers 18 amino acids. CDR3 DNA is the only sequence kept; it has 54 bases, read in frame from the first base. Trimming takes 1 base off V and 0 bases off J; junction bases not matched to a gene: 7.

A remark on this clone: No cognate antigen has been identified for it. No base quality values were provided; no much bigger clone lies one nucleotide off.

Overall study results and their limits: The antigen specificity of the clonally expanded peripheral T cells was not determined. After ivuxolimab, CD8+ T cells had more expanded clones than CD4+ T cells on average. In the 0.1-3.0 mg/kg groups, partial responders had among the lowest normalized peripheral clonal expansion, particularly in CD8+ T cells. Clonal expansion of both CD4+ and CD8+ blood T cells was observed from baseline to week 6 at doses 0.1 to 3.0 mg/kg. Low levels of normalized T-cell clonal expansion were also shown by some nonresponding patients.

For sequencing of the TCRbeta CDR3 region, genomic DNA was extracted from the sorted cells. The immunoSEQ Assay was used to sequence the TCRbeta CDR3 regions. Entries here come from immuneACCESS through TCRdb and include only in-frame sequences with V and J called. Some clones fail to appear in such tables; in the studies checked, an unresolved V gene covers under half of the shortfall, and the cause of the remainder is unknown. Across this sample there are about 76,000 clones, with approximately 88% seen only once. Of the sample, 13% falls within the top ten clones. Sequenced material: CD4+ or CD8+ T cells sorted from blood, taken in a trial of the OX40 agonist ivuxolimab. Here the chain combines TRBV7-8 and TRBJ2-7; a stretch of 12 junction bases matches TRBD2. This receptor was identified in an adult with an advanced solid tumor such as melanoma, head and neck, liver or kidney cancer. CDR3 loop: CASSLGRSSGRASYEQYF. The DNA sequence follows: TGTGCCAGCAGCTTAGGCCGCTCTAGCGGGAGGGCCTCCTACGAGCAGTACTTC.